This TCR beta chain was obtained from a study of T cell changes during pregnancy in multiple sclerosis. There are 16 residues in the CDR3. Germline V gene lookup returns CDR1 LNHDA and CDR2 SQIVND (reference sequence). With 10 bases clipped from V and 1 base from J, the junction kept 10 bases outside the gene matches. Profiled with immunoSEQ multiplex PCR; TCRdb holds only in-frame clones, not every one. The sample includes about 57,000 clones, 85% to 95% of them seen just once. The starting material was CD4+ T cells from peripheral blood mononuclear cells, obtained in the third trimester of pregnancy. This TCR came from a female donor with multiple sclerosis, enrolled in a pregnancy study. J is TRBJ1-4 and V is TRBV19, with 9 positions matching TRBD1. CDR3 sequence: CATAGTGMVTNEKLFF. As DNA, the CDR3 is TGTGCCACGGCCGGGACAGGGATGGTAACTAATGAAAAACTGTTTTTT.